The rows below give T cell receptor beta chains drawn from one sample of a study of cytomegalovirus exposure and HLA in healthy donors. Sequenced by immunoSEQ multiplex PCR; TCRdb stores in-frame clones only, minus some. The sample has 200,000 to 250,000 clones; over 65% are singletons. Sequenced material: PBMCs. The source of these receptors is a man younger than 35 in good health and CMV-seronegative. Both conserved end residues are part of each CDR3. A D gene is named only where the DNA matches it firmly.

.	TRBJ2-2	TRBV2	CASVRTANTGELFF	TGTGCCAGCGTACGGACAGCAAACACCGGGGAGCTGTTTTTT
.	TRBJ2-2	TRBV5-4	CASSLVATSVAGELFF	TGTGCCAGCAGCTTGGTGGCGACTAGTGTGGCCGGGGAGCTGTTTTTT
.	TRBJ2-1	TRBV13	CASSLAIAADGSYNEQFF	TGTGCCAGCAGCTTAGCTATAGCAGCGGACGGCTCCTACAATGAGCAGTTCTTC
.	TRBJ1-2	TRBV6-5	CASSYSVGGNYGYTF	TGTGCCAGCAGTTACTCGGTGGGAGGTAACTATGGCTACACCTTC
TRBD1	TRBJ1-2	TRBV19	CASSIWDSRNYGYTF	TGTGCCAGTAGTATTTGGGACAGCCGCAACTATGGCTACACCTTC
.	TRBJ1-1	TRBV5-1	CASSGPGRGNTEAFF	TGCGCCAGCAGCGGCCCGGGGCGGGGTAACACTGAAGCTTTCTTT
.	TRBJ2-5	TRBV29-1	CSVEEVLAEETQYF	TGCAGCGTTGAAGAGGTCCTGGCGGAAGAGACCCAGTACTTC
.	TRBJ2-3	TRBV4-1	CASSQVGGTPPTDTQYF	TGCGCCAGCAGCCAAGTTGGCGGGACTCCTCCCACAGATACGCAGTATTTT
.	TRBJ1-3	TRBV5-6	CASSLGSGFGGNTIYF	TGTGCCAGCAGCTTGGGATCGGGGTTCGGTGGAAACACCATATATTTT
TRBD1	TRBJ1-2	TRBV19	CASSMGQARHGYTF	TGTGCCAGTAGTATGGGACAGGCCCGCCATGGCTACACCTTC